The 11 T cell receptor beta chains below come from one sample, sequenced in a study of T cell changes during pregnancy in multiple sclerosis. Produced via immunoSEQ multiplex PCR; TCRdb's table is partial and in-frame only. The sample records over 65,000 clones, roughly 94% being singletons. The sequenced sample was peripheral blood, obtained in the third trimester of pregnancy. The receptor set was obtained from a female donor with multiple sclerosis, enrolled in a pregnancy study.

Here the CDR3 reads CASTPNGNTIYF. CDR3 in DNA: TGTGCCAGTACCCCAAATGGAAACACCATATATTTT. The V gene is TRBV19, the J gene TRBJ1-3; D remains ambiguous. The germline gives CDR1 LNHDA, CDR2 SQIVND (reference sequence). Trimming pared 7 bases from V and 3 bases from J, leaving 7 bases between. The CDR3 contains 12 residues. Full variable domain (missing parts from reference TRBV19 and TRBJ1-3): DGGITQSPKYLFRKEGQNVTLSCEQNLNHDAMYWYRQDPGQGLRLIYYSQIVNDFQKGDIAEGYSVSREKKESFPLTVTSAQKNPTAFYLCASTPNGNTIYFGEGSWLTVV.

The V call is TRBV7-2, the J call TRBJ2-3; D is undetermined. Deletions cut 5 bases from V and 6 bases from J, with 12 bases between. Germline CDR1 and CDR2: SGHTA and FQGNSA. The CDR3 runs to 13 residues. The CDR3 coding sequence is TGTGCCAGCAGCCCTGAGGCGGCGGATACGCAGTATTTT. Amino acids: CASSPEAADTQYF.

J is TRBJ2-7 and V is TRBV29-1; perhaps TRBD1 as D (5 bases). The germline V and J ends were trimmed by 4 bases and 0 bases, with 10 bases remaining between them. This CDR3 is built from 13 residues. Germline loops: CDR1 SQVTM, CDR2 ANQGSEA. The CDR3 nucleotides are TGCAGCGTTGGCTCCGACAGCTCCTACGAGCAGTACTTC. It encodes CSVGSDSSYEQYF.

V is TRBV11-2 and J is TRBJ1-2, with D hard to call. The V and J ends lost 0 bases and 7 bases respectively, with 9 bases between them. Germline V lookup: CDR1 SGHAT, CDR2 FQNNGV. The CDR3 covers 13 residues. CDR3 region: CASSLDLRFGYTF. The CDR3 DNA reads TGTGCCAGCAGCTTAGACCTCCGGTTTGGCTACACCTTC.

This clone came up once. The chain couples TRBV2 to TRBJ2-3; possible D gene TRBD2, 6 bases. V lost 9 bases and J lost 14, with 30 bases in between. The CDR3 length is 15 residues. Germline V lookup: CDR1 SNHLY, CDR2 FYNNEI. The chain's CDR3 is CARSWVTSGNGIAYF. In DNA form, the CDR3 reads TGTGCCAGATCCTGGGTGACTAGTGGTAACGGTATAGCGTATTTT.

The chain recombines TRBV7-2 with TRBJ2-2; TRBD1 is a possible D gene (5 bases). CDR1 SGHTA and CDR2 FQGNSA come from the germline V gene. Trimming removed 5 bases from V and 3 bases from J, with 10 bases in between. The CDR3 extends over 14 amino acids. The CDR3 DNA reads TGTGCCAGCAGCGGCAGGGCGTACACCGGGGAGCTGTTTTTT. It encodes CASSGRAYTGELFF.

The chain is built from TRBV27 and TRBJ2-7, with D possibly matching TRBD1 (6 bases). Germline V lookup: CDR1 MNHEY, CDR2 SMNVEV (reference sequence). The CDR3 is 14 residues long. Trimming left V 3 bases short and J 1 base short, with 10 bases between. As DNA, the CDR3 is TGTGCCAGCAGTTTGGCAGGGGTGTCCTACGAGCAGTACTTC. Translating gives CASSLAGVSYEQYF.

This chain joins TRBV9 and TRBJ1-1; 9 nucleotides line up with TRBD1. With V trimmed by 3 bases and J by 6 bases, 12 bases remained unmatched. The CDR3 sequence is 16 residues long. CDR1 SGDLS and CDR2 YYNGEE come from the germline V gene. CDR3 protein: CASSAYATGGTAEAFF. For the CDR3, the DNA is TGTGCCAGCAGCGCCTATGCGACAGGGGGAACAGCTGAAGCTTTCTTT.

The V gene is TRBV29-1, the J gene TRBJ2-4; 8 bases are a match to TRBD2. This CDR3 has 14 amino acids. Germline V gene lookup returns CDR1 SQVTM and CDR2 ANQGSEA. J gave up 2 bases and V 7 bases, and 7 bases lay outside the gene matches. The CDR3 protein is CSARLASSKNIQYF. CDR3 bases: TGCAGCGCCAGACTAGCGTCGTCCAAAAACATTCAGTACTTC.

The V and J genes are TRBV19 and TRBJ2-3; 10 bases align to TRBD2. Trimming took 4 bases from V and 1 from J; bases not matched to a gene: 5. CDR3 length: 16 residues. Germline CDR1 reads LNHDA; CDR2 reads SQIVND (reference sequence). Written as DNA, the CDR3 is TGTGCCAGTAGTACACTAGCGGGGAGCCGCACAGATACGCAGTATTTT. Encoded protein: CASSTLAGSRTDTQYF.

The V and J genes are TRBV4-2 and TRBJ1-5, with D maybe TRBD1 (6 bases). The CDR3 is made up of 16 amino acids. Germline V gene data show CDR1 as LGHNA and CDR2 as YNFKEQ. V was trimmed by 0 bases and J by 6 bases, leaving 15 bases between them. Written as DNA, the CDR3 is TGTGCCAGCAGCCAAGATGGGAGGGGGTATGGTCAGCCCCAGCATTTT. Its protein product is CASSQDGRGYGQPQHF.